The 5 T cell receptor beta chains in this list originate from one sample, sequenced in a study of kidney transplant recipient with SARS-CoV-2 infection. TCRdb fed the reads into MiXCR, producing one record per CDR3 protein. Among under 250,000 distinct CDR3 sequences, around 30% were seen once, and the ten largest hold about 7%. Specimen: a blood sample, collected at baseline and between days 110 and 120 from a kidney transplant recipient. The receptors derive from a male patient aged 25 to 39 who had COVID-19 and was a kidney transplant recipient. Some T cells may arise from the graft donor.

Concerning this clonotype itself: A clone one base away is much larger, so this may be a read error. V usage is TRBV7-6 and J usage is TRBJ1-2; D uncertain. Germline values: CDR1 SGHVS, CDR2 FNYEAQ. This CDR3 is built from 17 residues. CDR3 sequence reads: CASSGVSESRKTYDYTF. The DNA of the CDR3 is TGTGCCAGCAGCGGTGTGAGTGAATCTCGAAAGACCTATGACTACACCTTC.

This clonotype was detected many times. CDR3 nucleotide sequence: TGTGCCAGCAGCTTGAGCGGGAATGAGCAGTTCTTC. It translates to CASSLSGNEQFF. The rearrangement uses TRBV12-3 or TRBV12-4 and TRBJ2-1; TRBD2 is a possible D gene (6 bases). The V end lost 6 bases, the J end lost 7 bases, and 10 bases lay between the germline ends. The CDR3 loop spans 12 amino acids.

Details on this clonotype: This clone may be a read error of a much larger clone one base away. The V and J genes are TRBV3-1 and TRBJ1-2; D gene ambiguous. CDR1 and CDR2 from the germline V gene are LGHDT and YNNKEL (reference sequence). The CDR3 spans 17 residues. CDR3 sequence (DNA): TGTGCCGGCAGCAACCTGCCCACCCTTCGAAAGACCTATGGCTACACCTTC. This encodes CAGSNLPTLRKTYGYTF.

Many counts were recorded for this clonotype. The V gene is TRBV27, the J gene TRBJ1-1; weak D call: TRBD1 (5 bases). V was trimmed by 2 bases and J by 2 bases, leaving 9 bases between them. The CDR3 sequence is 14 residues long. Germline V gene lookup returns CDR1 MNHEY and CDR2 SMNVEV (reference sequence). The CDR3 reads CASSLGGINTEAFF. CDR3 nucleotides: TGTGCCAGCAGTTTAGGGGGTATCAACACTGAAGCTTTCTTT.

A note on this clonotype: Given a much more abundant clone one base away, this may be a read error. The chain employs TRBV27 and TRBJ1-3; D is undetermined. The CDR3 is 16 residues long. Germline V gives CDR1 MNHEY, CDR2 SMNVEV (reference sequence). CDR3 sequence reads: CASSLGSPGSGSTIYF. The CDR3 DNA reads as TGTGCCAGCAGTTTAGGGTCCCCCGGCTCTGGAAGCACCATATATTTT.